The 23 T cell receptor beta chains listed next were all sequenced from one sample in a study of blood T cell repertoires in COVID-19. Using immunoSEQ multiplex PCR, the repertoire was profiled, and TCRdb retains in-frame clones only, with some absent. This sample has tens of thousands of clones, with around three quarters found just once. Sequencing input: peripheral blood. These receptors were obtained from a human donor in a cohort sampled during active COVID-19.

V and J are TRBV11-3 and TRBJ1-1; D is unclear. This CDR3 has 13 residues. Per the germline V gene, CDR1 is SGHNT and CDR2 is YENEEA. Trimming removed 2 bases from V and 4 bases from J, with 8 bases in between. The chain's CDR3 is CASSLTRVTEAFF. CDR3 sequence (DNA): TGTGCCAGCAGCTTAACTAGGGTCACTGAAGCTTTCTTT.

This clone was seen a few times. CDR3 sequence reads: CASSPRGAGTYSYEQYF. Written as DNA, the CDR3 is TGTGCCAGTAGTCCCCGGGGCGCCGGGACTTACTCCTACGAGCAGTACTTC. V is TRBV19 and J is TRBJ2-7; D perhaps matches TRBD2 (6 bases). CDR3 length: 17 amino acids. Trimming cost V 5 bases and J 0 bases, with 20 bases left between them. Germline-derived CDR1 and CDR2 are LNHDA and SQIVND (reference sequence).

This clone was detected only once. The CDR3 sequence is CASRGSAGVFYEQYF. DNA for the CDR3: TGTGCCAGCAGGGGCTCGGCGGGAGTGTTTTACGAGCAGTACTTC. The chain carries TRBV28 and TRBJ2-7; 7 positions agree with TRBD2. This CDR3 contains 15 residues. CDR1 and CDR2 from the germline V gene are MDHEN and SYDVKM. The junction had 12 bases not matched to a gene; V was cut back by 6 bases and J by 4 bases. The full variable domain, completed using reference TRBV28 and TRBJ2-7, is DVKVTQSSRYLVKRTGEKVFLECVQDMDHENMFWYRQDPGLGLRLIYFSYDVKMKEKGDIPEGYSVSREKKERFSLILESASTNQTSMYLCASRGSAGVFYEQYFGPGTRLTVT.

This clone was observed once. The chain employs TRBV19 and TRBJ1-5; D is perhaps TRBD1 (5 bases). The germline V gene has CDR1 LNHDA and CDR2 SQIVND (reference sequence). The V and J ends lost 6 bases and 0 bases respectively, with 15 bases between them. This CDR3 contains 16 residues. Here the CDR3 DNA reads TGTGCCAGTAGGTTTTCGGGGGGGAATAGCAATCAGCCCCAGCATTTT. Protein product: CASRFSGGNSNQPQHF.

The CDR3 is CAISGLAGDNYNEQFF. CDR3 sequence (DNA): TGTGCCATCAGTGGCTTAGCGGGAGACAACTACAATGAGCAGTTCTTC. The V and J genes are TRBV10-3 and TRBJ2-1, with 9 bases aligning to TRBD2. The CDR3 runs to 16 residues. CDR1 is ENHRY and CDR2 is SYGVKD in the germline V gene. J lost 3 bases, V lost 4 bases, and 7 bases had no gene match.

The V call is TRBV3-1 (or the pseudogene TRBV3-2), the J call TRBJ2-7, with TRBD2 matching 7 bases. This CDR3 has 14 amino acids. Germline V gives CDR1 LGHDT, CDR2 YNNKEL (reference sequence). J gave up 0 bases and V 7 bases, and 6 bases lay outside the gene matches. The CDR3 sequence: CASTKGLDSYEQYF. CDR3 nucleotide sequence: TGTGCCAGCACCAAAGGACTAGACTCCTACGAGCAGTACTTC.

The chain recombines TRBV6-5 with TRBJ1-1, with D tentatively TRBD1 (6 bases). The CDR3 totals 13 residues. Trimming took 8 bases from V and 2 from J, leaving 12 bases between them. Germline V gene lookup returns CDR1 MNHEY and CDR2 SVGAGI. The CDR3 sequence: CASPGTYNTEAFF. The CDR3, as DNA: TGTGCCAGCCCCGGGACATACAACACTGAAGCTTTCTTT.

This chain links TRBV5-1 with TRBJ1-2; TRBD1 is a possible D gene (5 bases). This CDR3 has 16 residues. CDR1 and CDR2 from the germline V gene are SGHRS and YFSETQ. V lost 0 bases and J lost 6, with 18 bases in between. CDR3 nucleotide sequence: TGCGCCAGCAGCTTGGAAGGGGCCCCCGGAAGGGATGGCTACACCTTC. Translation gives CASSLEGAPGRDGYTF.

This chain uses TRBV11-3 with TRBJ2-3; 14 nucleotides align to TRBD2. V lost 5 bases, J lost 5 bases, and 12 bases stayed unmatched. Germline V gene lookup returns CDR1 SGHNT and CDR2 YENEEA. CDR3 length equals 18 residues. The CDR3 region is CASSRGGGTSGRQDTQYF. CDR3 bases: TGTGCCAGCAGCCGAGGGGGGGGGACTAGCGGGAGACAAGATACGCAGTATTTT.

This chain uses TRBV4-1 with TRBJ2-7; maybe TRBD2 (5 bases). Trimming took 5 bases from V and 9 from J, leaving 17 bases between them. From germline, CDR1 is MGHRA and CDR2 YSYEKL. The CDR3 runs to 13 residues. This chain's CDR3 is CASSVILRERQYF. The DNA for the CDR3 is TGCGCCAGCAGCGTAATCCTCCGGGAAAGGCAGTACTTC.

The DNA for the CDR3 is TGTGCCAGCAATGGTCGAGGGGGGGATTACGAGCAGTACTTC. Its protein product is CASNGRGGDYEQYF. The chain couples TRBV2 to TRBJ2-7; tentatively, D is TRBD2 (7 bases). Germline CDR1 and CDR2: SNHLY and FYNNEI. This CDR3 spans 14 amino acids. The V gene lost 7 bases and the J gene lost 4 bases, with 17 bases spanning the gap.

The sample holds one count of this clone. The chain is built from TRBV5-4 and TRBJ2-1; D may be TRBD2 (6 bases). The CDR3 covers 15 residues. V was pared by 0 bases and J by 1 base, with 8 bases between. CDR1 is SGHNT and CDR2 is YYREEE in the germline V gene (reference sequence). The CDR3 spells CASSLDSGSYNEQFF. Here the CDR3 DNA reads TGTGCCAGCAGCTTGGATAGCGGTTCCTACAATGAGCAGTTCTTC.

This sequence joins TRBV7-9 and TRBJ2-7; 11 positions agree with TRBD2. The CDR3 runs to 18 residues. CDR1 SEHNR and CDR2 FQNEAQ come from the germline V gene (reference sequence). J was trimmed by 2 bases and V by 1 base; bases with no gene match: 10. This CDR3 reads CASSLVGLAEGGTYEQYF. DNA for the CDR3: TGTGCCAGCAGCTTAGTGGGACTAGCGGAGGGGGGCACCTACGAGCAGTACTTC.

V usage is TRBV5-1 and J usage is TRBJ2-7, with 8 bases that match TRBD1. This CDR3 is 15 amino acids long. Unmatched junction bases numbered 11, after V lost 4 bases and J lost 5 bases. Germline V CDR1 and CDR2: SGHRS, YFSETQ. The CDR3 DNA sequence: TGCGCCAGCAGCGCTGGACAGGGTGTTTTAAACGAGCAGTACTTC. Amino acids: CASSAGQGVLNEQYF.

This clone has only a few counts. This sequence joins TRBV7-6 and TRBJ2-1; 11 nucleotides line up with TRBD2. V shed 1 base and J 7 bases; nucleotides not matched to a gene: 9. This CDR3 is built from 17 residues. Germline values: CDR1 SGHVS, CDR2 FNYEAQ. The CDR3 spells CASSLVRQTSGTNEQFF. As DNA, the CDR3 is TGTGCCAGCAGCTTAGTTAGACAGACTAGCGGGACGAATGAGCAGTTCTTC.

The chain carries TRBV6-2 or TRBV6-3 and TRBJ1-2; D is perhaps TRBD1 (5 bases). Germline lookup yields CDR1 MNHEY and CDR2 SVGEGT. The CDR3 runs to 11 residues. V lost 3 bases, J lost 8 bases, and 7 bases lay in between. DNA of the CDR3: TGTGCCAGCAGTTATCAGGGCGGCTACACCTTC. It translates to CASSYQGGYTF.

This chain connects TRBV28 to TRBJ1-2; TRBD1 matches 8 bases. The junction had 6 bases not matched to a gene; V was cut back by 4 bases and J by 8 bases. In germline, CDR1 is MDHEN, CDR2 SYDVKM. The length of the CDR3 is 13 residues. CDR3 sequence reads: CASSSQTGVGYTF. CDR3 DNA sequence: TGTGCCAGCAGTTCCCAGACAGGGGTAGGCTACACCTTC.

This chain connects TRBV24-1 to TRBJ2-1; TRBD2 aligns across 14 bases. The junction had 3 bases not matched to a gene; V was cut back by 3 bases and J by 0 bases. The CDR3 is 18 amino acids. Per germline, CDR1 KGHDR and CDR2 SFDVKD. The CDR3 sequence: CATSDPGTSGSSYNEQFF. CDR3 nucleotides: TGTGCCACCAGTGATCCTGGGACTAGCGGGAGCTCCTACAATGAGCAGTTCTTC.

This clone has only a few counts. For the CDR3, the DNA is TGCGCCAGCAGCCTCGGGACAGCTAAAGAGACCCAGTACTTC. The encoded protein is CASSLGTAKETQYF. The chain combines TRBV5-1 with TRBJ2-5, with TRBD1 matching over 7 bases. CDR1 is SGHRS, CDR2 YFSETQ, per germline. Trimming cost V 4 bases and J 3 bases; bases outside gene matches: 6. The CDR3 is made up of 14 amino acids.

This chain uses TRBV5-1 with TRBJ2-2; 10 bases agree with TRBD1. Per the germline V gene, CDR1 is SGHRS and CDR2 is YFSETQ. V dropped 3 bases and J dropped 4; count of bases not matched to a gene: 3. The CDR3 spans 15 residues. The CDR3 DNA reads TGCGCCAGCAGCTCGGGACAGGGGAGCACCGGGGAGCTGTTTTTT. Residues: CASSSGQGSTGELFF.

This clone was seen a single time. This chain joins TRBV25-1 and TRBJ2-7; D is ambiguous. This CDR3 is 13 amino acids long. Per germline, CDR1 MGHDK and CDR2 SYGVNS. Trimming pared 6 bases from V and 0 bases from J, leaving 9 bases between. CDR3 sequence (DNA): TGTGCCAGCAGCCCGATCAGCTCCTACGAGCAGTACTTC. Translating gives CASSPISSYEQYF.

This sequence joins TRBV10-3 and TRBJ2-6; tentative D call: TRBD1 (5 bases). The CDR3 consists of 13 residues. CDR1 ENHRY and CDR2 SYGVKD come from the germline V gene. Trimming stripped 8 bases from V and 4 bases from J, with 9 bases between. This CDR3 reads CAIGAVGANVLTF. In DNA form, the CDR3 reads TGTGCCATCGGGGCTGTGGGGGCCAACGTCCTGACTTTC.

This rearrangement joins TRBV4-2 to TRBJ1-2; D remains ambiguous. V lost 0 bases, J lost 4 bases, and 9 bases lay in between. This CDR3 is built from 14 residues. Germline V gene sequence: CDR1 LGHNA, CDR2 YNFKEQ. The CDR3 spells CASSQDGSFYGYTF. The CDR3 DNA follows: TGTGCCAGCAGCCAAGATGGGAGTTTCTATGGCTACACCTTC.